Each of the 28 T cell receptor beta chains below was sequenced from the same sample in a study of blood T cell repertoires in COVID-19. Produced via immunoSEQ multiplex PCR; TCRdb's table is partial and in-frame only. The sample has about 170,000 clones, roughly 91% seen once; the top ten hold approximately 2.1%. The source material was peripheral blood. Receptors were obtained from a man between 45 and 60 years old who had recovered from COVID-19.

Here the CDR3 reads CASRDRGLREKLFF. Here the CDR3 DNA reads TGTGCCAGCAGAGACAGGGGGCTTAGAGAAAAACTGTTTTTT. The chain recombines TRBV2 with TRBJ1-4; 10 positions agree with TRBD1. The CDR3 spans 14 residues. Germline CDR1 is SNHLY and CDR2 is FYNNEI. After removal of 6 bases from V and 8 bases from J, the junction contained 6 bases not matched to a gene.

This clone was counted a single time. The chain combines TRBV5-1 with TRBJ2-5; 9 positions match TRBD2. The CDR3 is 14 amino acids. The ends lost 5 bases at V and 4 bases at J; junction bases unmatched: 6. The germline gives CDR1 SGHRS, CDR2 YFSETQ. In nucleotides, the CDR3 is TGCGCCAGCAGGCTCCTAGCGGGGAGAGAGACCCAGTACTTC. Amino acids: CASRLLAGRETQYF. The entire variable domain, with the rest obtained from reference TRBV5-1 and TRBJ2-5, is as follows: KAGVTQTPRYLIKTRGQQVTLSCSPISGHRSVSWYQQTPGQGLQFLFEYFSETQRNKGNFPGRFSGRQFSNSRSEMNVSTLELGDSALYLCASRLLAGRETQYFGPGTRLLVL.

This rearrangement joins TRBV6-5 to TRBJ2-5; D might be TRBD2 (5 bases). Germline loops: CDR1 MNHEY, CDR2 SVGAGI. Deletions cut 5 bases from V and 2 bases from J, with 15 bases between. There are 15 residues in the CDR3. The CDR3 loop is CASSRPSSGQETQYF. CDR3 nucleotides: TGTGCCAGCAGTCGTCCCTCCTCGGGGCAAGAGACCCAGTACTTC.

The V and J genes are TRBV7-8 and TRBJ2-5; 8 bases match TRBD1. CDR3 length equals 13 residues. V lost 4 bases to trimming and J lost 9 bases; unmatched junction nucleotides: 7. Germline assignment: CDR1 SGHVS and CDR2 FQNEAQ. CDR3 DNA sequence: TGTGCCAGCAGCTCAGGACAGGGACCGGCCCAGTACTTC. Its protein product is CASSSGQGPAQYF.

The V and J genes are TRBV28 and TRBJ1-5, with TRBD1 matching over 10 bases. This CDR3 comprises 13 residues. Looked up from germline, CDR1 is MDHEN and CDR2 is SYDVKM. J was trimmed by 7 bases and V by 5 bases; bases with no gene match: 2. CDR3 residues: CASSRQGAQPQHF. The CDR3 DNA reads as TGTGCCAGCAGTCGACAGGGGGCACAGCCCCAGCATTTT.

The rearrangement joins TRBV18 to TRBJ1-1, with D uncertain. Germline V CDR1 and CDR2: KGHSH, LQKENI. Trimming stripped 6 bases from V and 4 bases from J, with 21 bases between. The CDR3 covers 16 residues. The CDR3 region is CASSPITAGVGTEAFF. CDR3 in DNA: TGTGCCAGCTCGCCTATCACTGCGGGTGTCGGCACTGAAGCTTTCTTT. The variable domain in full, with the rest retrieved from reference TRBV18 and TRBJ1-1, is NAGVMQNPRHLVRRRGQEARLRCSPMKGHSHVYWYRQLPEEGLKFMVYLQKENIIDESGMPKERFSAEFPKEGPSILRIQQVVRGDSAAYFCASSPITAGVGTEAFFGQGTRLTVV.

This chain uses TRBV28 with TRBJ1-5; TRBD1 aligns across 12 bases. Germline V CDR1 and CDR2: MDHEN, SYDVKM. The CDR3 loop spans 18 amino acids. After removal of 6 bases from V and 2 bases from J, the junction contained 11 bases not matched to a gene. In DNA form, the CDR3 reads TGTGCCAGCAGAAAAAGCCCCGGGACAGGGGGCGGCAATCAGCCCCAGCATTTT. Protein sequence: CASRKSPGTGGGNQPQHF.

The rearrangement links TRBV5-1 to TRBJ2-2; 10 bases fit TRBD2. V lost 2 bases to trimming and J lost 5 bases; unmatched junction nucleotides: 9. Germline loops: CDR1 SGHRS, CDR2 YFSETQ. The CDR3 is 17 amino acids. The CDR3 spells CASSLVGLAGVTGELFF. CDR3 in DNA: TGCGCCAGCAGCTTAGTTGGGCTAGCGGGAGTTACCGGGGAGCTGTTTTTT.

This chain links TRBV30 with TRBJ2-3; 10 bases are a match to TRBD1. V was clipped by 5 bases and J by 4 bases; unmatched bases: 0. The CDR3 covers 12 residues. From germline, CDR1 is GTSNPN and CDR2 SVGIG (reference sequence). The CDR3 sequence: CAWDRGPDTQYF. As DNA, the CDR3 is TGTGCCTGGGACAGGGGGCCAGATACGCAGTATTTT.

This clone was picked up one time. The chain recombines TRBV5-6 with TRBJ2-5; 9 bases line up with TRBD1. Germline V lookup: CDR1 SGHDT, CDR2 YYEEEE. The CDR3 runs 15 residues. Losses at the gene ends were 4 bases for V and 4 bases for J; bases not matched to a gene: 8. The CDR3 coding sequence is TGTGCCAGCAGCCCCTGGACAGGGGTCCGAGAGACCCAGTACTTC. It encodes CASSPWTGVRETQYF.

This clone has just a few counts. The V and J genes are TRBV4-1 and TRBJ2-1, with D perhaps matching TRBD1 (6 bases). The V and J ends lost 3 bases and 5 bases respectively, with 14 bases between them. The germline V gene has CDR1 MGHRA and CDR2 YSYEKL. The CDR3 totals 15 residues. The CDR3: CASSHRLQGDNEQFF. The CDR3 nucleotides are TGCGCCAGCAGCCACAGACTACAGGGAGACAATGAGCAGTTCTTC.

The chain carries TRBV7-8 and TRBJ1-5; 10 bases agree with TRBD1. The CDR3 has 15 residues. Germline CDR1 SGHVS, CDR2 FQNEAQ. V dropped 1 base and J dropped 7; count of bases not matched to a gene: 4. CDR3 region: CASSLETGGLQPQHF. The CDR3 nucleotides are TGTGCCAGCAGCTTAGAGACAGGGGGCTTGCAGCCCCAGCATTTT.

This clone has a handful of counts. The V gene is TRBV6-5, the J gene TRBJ1-4; a possible D gene is TRBD1 (5 bases). Germline CDR1 MNHEY, CDR2 SVGAGI. The CDR3 runs to 15 residues. V lost 4 bases and J 5 bases, leaving 14 bases between the germline ends. The CDR3 DNA reads TGTGCCAGCAGTTTGCGGGACGGTTGGAATGAAAAACTGTTTTTT. It translates to CASSLRDGWNEKLFF.

CDR3 nucleotides: TGTGCCAGCAGTCCGTGGGATGGACAGAGCTATAATTCACCCCTCCACTTT. It encodes CASSPWDGQSYNSPLHF. The rearrangement links TRBV6-6 to TRBJ1-6, with a weak D call TRBD1 (6 bases). The CDR3 sequence is 17 residues long. Deletions cut 5 bases from V and 3 bases from J, with 17 bases between. Per the germline V gene, CDR1 is MNHNY and CDR2 is SVGAGI (reference sequence).

The chain combines TRBV19 with TRBJ2-3; perhaps TRBD1 as D (6 bases). Germline V gene lookup returns CDR1 LNHDA and CDR2 SQIVND (reference sequence). The germline V and J ends were trimmed by 6 bases and 2 bases, with 12 bases remaining between them. The CDR3 totals 14 residues. DNA of the CDR3: TGTGCCAGTAGCATACAGGGTACCACAGATACGCAGTATTTT. Protein sequence: CASSIQGTTDTQYF.

The V call is TRBV27, the J call TRBJ1-1; 7 bases map to TRBD1. The J segment lost 11 bases and the V segment lost 5 bases, leaving 8 bases of the junction unmatched. The CDR3 extends over 12 amino acids. CDR1 MNHEY and CDR2 SMNVEV come from the germline V gene (reference sequence). The DNA of the CDR3 is TGTGCCAGCAGTCTCCGACAGGGAACCGCTTTCTTT. It yields the protein CASSLRQGTAFF.

This clone was observed a few times. The genes are TRBV5-6 and TRBJ1-2; no clear D. From germline, CDR1 is SGHDT and CDR2 YYEEEE. V was trimmed by 5 bases and J by 4 bases, leaving 9 bases between them. The CDR3 consists of 12 residues. The chain's CDR3 is CASRTAGYGYTF. Here the CDR3 DNA reads TGTGCCAGCAGGACGGCGGGCTATGGCTACACCTTC.

CDR3 sequence: CASSAVSGRAEETQYF. Written as DNA, the CDR3 is TGTGCCAGCAGCGCAGTTAGCGGGAGGGCCGAGGAGACCCAGTACTTC. The chain couples TRBV7-2 to TRBJ2-5, with TRBD2 matching over 11 bases. The CDR3 contains 16 residues. Per germline, CDR1 SGHTA and CDR2 FQGNSA. V dropped 5 bases and J dropped 5; count of bases not matched to a gene: 10.

A few counts support this clone. The chain carries TRBV19 and TRBJ2-1; 9 positions match TRBD2. Trimming took 5 bases from V and 10 from J; bases not matched to a gene: 9. Germline CDR1 is LNHDA and CDR2 is SQIVND (reference sequence). CDR3 length equals 14 residues. CDR3 in DNA: TGTGCCAGTAGTCTGATAGCGGGAGTTCAGGAGCAGTTCTTC. Translating gives CASSLIAGVQEQFF.

The V call is TRBV28, the J call TRBJ2-4, with 8 positions matching TRBD1. The CDR3 sequence is 13 residues long. The V gene's germline CDR1 is MDHEN and CDR2 SYDVKM. V lost 8 bases and J lost 9; bases outside the gene matches: 9. The CDR3 DNA reads TGTGCCAGCTCCGGGACAGGTTTGGTCATTCAGTACTTC. It codes for CASSGTGLVIQYF.

The rearrangement links TRBV5-1 to TRBJ2-1; 9 bases agree with TRBD2. V shed 1 base, J shed 4 bases, and the junction held 3 bases outside the gene matches. CDR1 is SGHRS, CDR2 YFSETQ, per germline. CDR3 length: 15 residues. The DNA of the CDR3 is TGCGCCAGCAGCTTGAATCTAGCGGGGTACAATGAGCAGTTCTTC. Translation: CASSLNLAGYNEQFF.

The sample holds one count of this clone. V is TRBV25-1 and J is TRBJ2-7; TRBD1 agrees at 9 bases. In germline, CDR1 is MGHDK, CDR2 SYGVNS. The CDR3 covers 16 residues. V shed 2 bases and J 2 bases; nucleotides not matched to a gene: 7. The CDR3 DNA sequence: TGTGCCAGCAGTGAACCCCAAGGACAGGGGCCCTACGAGCAGTACTTC. It codes for CASSEPQGQGPYEQYF.

This clone was seen a single time. The J gene is TRBJ2-2, the V gene TRBV28, with a weak D call TRBD1 (6 bases). The germline V gene has CDR1 MDHEN and CDR2 SYDVKM. Trimming shortened V by 5 bases and J by 0 bases, and 10 bases separated the two germline ends. This CDR3 region has 15 residues. The CDR3 coding sequence is TGTGCCAGCAGTCAGGGGCAGGCGAACACCGGGGAGCTGTTTTTT. As protein: CASSQGQANTGELFF.

This chain joins TRBV19 and TRBJ2-4; 12 nucleotides align to TRBD2. This CDR3 comprises 17 residues. Germline V CDR1 and CDR2: LNHDA, SQIVND (reference sequence). V was pared by 4 bases and J by 8 bases, with 12 bases of the junction left unmatched. CDR3 DNA: TGTGCCAGTAGTAATAGTGCTAGCGGGAGGGGTAGAGACATTCAGTACTTC. Protein: CASSNSASGRGRDIQYF.

The chain has TRBV6-5 and TRBJ1-5; D perhaps matches TRBD1 (6 bases). V was trimmed by 6 bases and J by 0 bases, leaving 12 bases between them. This CDR3 comprises 15 residues. Germline V lookup: CDR1 MNHEY, CDR2 SVGAGI. The CDR3 DNA is TGTGCCAGCAGCCCCAGGGGTTATAGCAATCAGCCCCAGCATTTT. Protein product: CASSPRGYSNQPQHF.

Details on this clone: At the DNA level, this CDR3 is encoded by other sequences in the same sample as well. In DNA form, the CDR3 reads TGTGCCAGCAGCTCCGACAGGAATAGCAATCAGCCCCAGCATTTT. Translated: CASSSDRNSNQPQHF. The rearrangement uses TRBV6-5 and TRBJ1-5; D is perhaps TRBD1 (6 bases). Germline V gene lookup returns CDR1 MNHEY and CDR2 SVGAGI. This CDR3 is built from 15 residues. V lost 6 bases and J lost 0, with 12 bases in between.

The V gene is TRBV12-3 or TRBV12-4, the J gene TRBJ1-1; possibly TRBD1 for D (5 bases). The CDR3 is 13 residues long. Trimming left V 6 bases short and J 7 bases short, with 15 bases between. This CDR3 is CASRSGGDNEAFF. CDR3 in DNA: TGTGCCAGCAGGTCCGGGGGGGATAATGAAGCTTTCTTT.

This clone was seen once. V and J are TRBV5-6 and TRBJ2-5; D might be TRBD1 (6 bases). Germline V gene data show CDR1 as SGHDT and CDR2 as YYEEEE. Deletions cut 4 bases from V and 6 bases from J, with 13 bases between. The CDR3 contains 13 residues. The CDR3 reads CASSVAGEKTQYF. The CDR3 DNA reads as TGTGCCAGCAGCGTAGCAGGGGAAAAGACCCAGTACTTC.